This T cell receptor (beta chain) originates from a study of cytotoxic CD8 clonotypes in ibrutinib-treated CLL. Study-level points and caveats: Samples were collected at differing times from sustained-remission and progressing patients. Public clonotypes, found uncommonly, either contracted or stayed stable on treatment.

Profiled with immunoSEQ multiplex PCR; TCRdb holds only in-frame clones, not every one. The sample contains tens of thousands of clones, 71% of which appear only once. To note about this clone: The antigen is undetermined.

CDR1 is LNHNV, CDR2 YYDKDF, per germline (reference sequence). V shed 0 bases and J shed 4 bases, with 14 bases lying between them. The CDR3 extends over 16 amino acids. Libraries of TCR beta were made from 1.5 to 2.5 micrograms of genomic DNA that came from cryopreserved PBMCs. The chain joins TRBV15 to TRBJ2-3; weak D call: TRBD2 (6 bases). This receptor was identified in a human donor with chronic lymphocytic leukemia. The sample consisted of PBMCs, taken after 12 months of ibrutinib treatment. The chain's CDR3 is CATSRDGTYGSDTQYF. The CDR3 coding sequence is TGTGCCACCAGCAGAGATGGGACTTACGGGTCAGATACGCAGTATTTT.